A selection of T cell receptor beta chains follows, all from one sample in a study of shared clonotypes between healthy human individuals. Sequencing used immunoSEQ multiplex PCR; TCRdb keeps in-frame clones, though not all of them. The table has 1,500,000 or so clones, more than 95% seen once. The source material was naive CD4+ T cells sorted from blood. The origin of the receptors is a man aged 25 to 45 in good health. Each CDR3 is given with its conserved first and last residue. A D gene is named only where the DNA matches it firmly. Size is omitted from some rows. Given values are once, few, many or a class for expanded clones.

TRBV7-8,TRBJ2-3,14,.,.,TGTGCCAGCAGCTTAAATTCCTGGACAGATACGCAGTATTTT,CASSLNSWTDTQYF
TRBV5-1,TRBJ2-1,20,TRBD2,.,TGCGCCAGCAGCTTGGTGAGCGGGAGGGCCCTAGGAAGCTCCTACAATGAGCAGTTCTTC,CASSLVSGRALGSSYNEQFF
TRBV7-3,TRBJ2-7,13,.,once,TGTGCCAGCAGCTTAATGCGTAGGGACGAGCAGTACTTC,CASSLMRRDEQYF
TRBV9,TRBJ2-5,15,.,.,TGTGCCAGCAGCGTAGACGGGCCCCTACAAGAGACCCAGTACTTC,CASSVDGPLQETQYF
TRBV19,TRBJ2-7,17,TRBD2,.,TGTGCCAGTAGTCTAATTCCGACTAGCGGGAGCTCCGTCCAGCAGTACTTC,CASSLIPTSGSSVQQYF
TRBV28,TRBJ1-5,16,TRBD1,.,TGTGCCAGCAGTTCCTCGAACAGGGGAGGCAATCAGCCCCAGCATTTT,CASSSSNRGGNQPQHF
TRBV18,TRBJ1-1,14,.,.,TGTGCCAGCTCACCACCCGGACAGAGCACTGAAGCTTTCTTT,CASSPPGQSTEAFF
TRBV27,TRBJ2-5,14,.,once,TGTGCCAGCAGTTTCCGGGGAGGACGAGAGACCCAGTACTTC,CASSFRGGRETQYF
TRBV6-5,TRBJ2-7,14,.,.,TGTGCCAGCACCCGGACGGGGTATCCCTACGAGCAGTACTTC,CASTRTGYPYEQYF
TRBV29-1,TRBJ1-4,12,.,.,TGCAGCGTTCGGCAGGATAATGAAAAACTGTTTTTT,CSVRQDNEKLFF
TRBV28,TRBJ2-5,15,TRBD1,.,TGTGCCAGCAGGTCGAGACAGGGGGCAGGAGAGACCCAGTACTTC,CASRSRQGAGETQYF
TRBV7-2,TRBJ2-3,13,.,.,TGTGCCAGCACCCATTCCGCTGCAGATACGCAGTATTTT,CASTHSAADTQYF
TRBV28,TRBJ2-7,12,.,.,TGTGCCAGCAGTTTAGTTTACTACGAGCAGTACTTC,CASSLVYYEQYF
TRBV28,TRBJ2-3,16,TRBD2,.,TGTGCCAGCAGCCTGGGGGCGGGAGGGGGCACAGATACGCAGTATTTT,CASSLGAGGGTDTQYF
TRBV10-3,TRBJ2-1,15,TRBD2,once,TGTGCCATCAGTGTACGAGCGGGAGTATACAATGAGCAGTTCTTC,CAISVRAGVYNEQFF
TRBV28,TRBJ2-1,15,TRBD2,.,TGTGCCAGCAGTTTCTCCGGGAGGCCTTACAATGAGCAGTTCTTC,CASSFSGRPYNEQFF
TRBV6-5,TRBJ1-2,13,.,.,TGTGCCAGCAGTTTCCGCCTTAACTATGGCTACACCTTC,CASSFRLNYGYTF
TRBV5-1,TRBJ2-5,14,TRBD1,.,TGCGCCAGCAGCTCCCGAACAGGGGAAGAGACCCAGTACTTC,CASSSRTGEETQYF
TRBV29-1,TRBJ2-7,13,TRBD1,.,TGCAGCGTTACTGGACAGGTAACCTACGAGCAGTACTTC,CSVTGQVTYEQYF
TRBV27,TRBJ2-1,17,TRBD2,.,TGTGCCAGCAGTTTAACCCCTGGACTAGCGGGAAACAATGAGCAGTTCTTC,CASSLTPGLAGNNEQFF
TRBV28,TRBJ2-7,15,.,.,TGTGCCAGCAGTCAAACCGGACAGCAGTCCTACGAGCAGTACTTC,CASSQTGQQSYEQYF
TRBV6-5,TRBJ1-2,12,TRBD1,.,TGTGCCAGCAGACGGACAGGGGACGGCTACACCTTC,CASRRTGDGYTF
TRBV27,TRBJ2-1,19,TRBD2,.,TGTGCCAGCAGTCCGTCAACCCGCACTAGCGGGAGAGTATACAATGAGCAGTTCTTC,CASSPSTRTSGRVYNEQFF
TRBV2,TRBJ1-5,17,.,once,TGTGCCAGCAGGCCAGGCCTCGGTGAAGACCACAATCAGCCCCAGCATTTT,CASRPGLGEDHNQPQHF
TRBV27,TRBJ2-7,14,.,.,TGTGCCTCCTCTCTCAATTGGGGCCCCTACGAGCAGTACTTC,CASSLNWGPYEQYF
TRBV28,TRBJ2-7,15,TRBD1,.,TGTGCCAGCAGCCGACCGGGACAGGGAAGATACGAGCAGTACTTC,CASSRPGQGRYEQYF
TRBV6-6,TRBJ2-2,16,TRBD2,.,TGTGCCAGCAGTTACTCTGCGGGAGTGGGCACCGGGGAGCTGTTTTTT,CASSYSAGVGTGELFF
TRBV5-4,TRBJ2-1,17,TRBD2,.,TGTGCCAGCAGCTTGGGCTGGACTAGCGGGGGGTACAATGAGCAGTTCTTC,CASSLGWTSGGYNEQFF
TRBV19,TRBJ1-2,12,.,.,TGTGCCAGTGAGGGGGGGCGCAGGGGCTACACCTTC,CASEGGRRGYTF
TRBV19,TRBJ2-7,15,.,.,TGTGCCAGTAGTATCCGAGACGGGACCACTACGGAGCAGTACTTC,CASSIRDGTTTEQYF
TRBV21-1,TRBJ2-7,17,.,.,TGTGCCAGCAGCCCTCTCCGCTGGCCTAGCGGGATCTACGAGCAGTACTTC,CASSPLRWPSGIYEQYF
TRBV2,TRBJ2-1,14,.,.,TGTGCCAGCAACTCAGGGCTCCCCTACAATGAGCAGTTCTTC,CASNSGLPYNEQFF
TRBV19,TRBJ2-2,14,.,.,TGTGCCAGTTCTAGCGCCCCCCTCGCCGGGGAGCTGTTTTTT,CASSSAPLAGELFF
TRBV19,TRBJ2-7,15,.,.,TGTGCCAGTAGTATCGCTGACAGACTACACTACGAGCAGTACTTC,CASSIADRLHYEQYF
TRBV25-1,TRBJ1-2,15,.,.,TGTGCCAGCAGTGAATTGAGGGCGGAAAGCTATGGCTACACCTTC,CASSELRAESYGYTF
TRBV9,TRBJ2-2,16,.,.,TGTGCCAGCAGCGTAGGCATAGGGGTGAACACCGGGGAGCTGTTTTTT,CASSVGIGVNTGELFF
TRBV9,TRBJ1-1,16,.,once,TGTGCCAGCAGCGCCGGAGGTGGGCTTGAAAGCACTGAAGCTTTCTTT,CASSAGGGLESTEAFF
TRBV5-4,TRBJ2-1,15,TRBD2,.,TGTGCCAGCAGTCCTAGCGGGTGGACCTACAATGAGCAGTTCTTC,CASSPSGWTYNEQFF
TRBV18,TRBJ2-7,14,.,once,TGTGCCAGCTCACCCCGGGACAACTCCTACGAGCAGTACTTC,CASSPRDNSYEQYF
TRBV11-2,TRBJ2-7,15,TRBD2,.,TGTGCCAGCAGCCCGGGACTAGCGGGAGTCTACGAGCAGTACTTC,CASSPGLAGVYEQYF
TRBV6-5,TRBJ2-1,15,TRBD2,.,TGTGCCAGCAGTAAACTAGCGGGAGTGGGCAATGAGCAGTTCTTC,CASSKLAGVGNEQFF
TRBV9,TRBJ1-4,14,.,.,TGTGCCAGCAGCGTAGCGGGGGTCAATGAAAAACTGTTTTTT,CASSVAGVNEKLFF
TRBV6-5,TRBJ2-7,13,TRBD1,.,TGTGCCAGCAGACCCGTGGACAGGTCGGGGCAGTACTTC,CASRPVDRSGQYF
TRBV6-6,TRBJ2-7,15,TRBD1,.,TGTGCCAGCAGACTTGACAGGGGGCTCTCCTACGAGCAGTACTTC,CASRLDRGLSYEQYF
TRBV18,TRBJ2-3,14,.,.,TGTGCCAGCTCACCACGACAGATCACAGATACGCAGTATTTT,CASSPRQITDTQYF
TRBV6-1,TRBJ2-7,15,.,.,TGTGCCAGCAGGGAGACCGGGACAAATTACTACGAGCAGTACTTC,CASRETGTNYYEQYF
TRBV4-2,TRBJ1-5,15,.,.,TGTGCCAGCAGCTTGGGGCAGGGTGTCAGGCAGCCCCAGCATTTT,CASSLGQGVRQPQHF
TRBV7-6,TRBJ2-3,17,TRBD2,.,TGTGCCAGCAGCTTAGGGCTGACTAGCGGGAGCACAGATACGCAGTATTTT,CASSLGLTSGSTDTQYF